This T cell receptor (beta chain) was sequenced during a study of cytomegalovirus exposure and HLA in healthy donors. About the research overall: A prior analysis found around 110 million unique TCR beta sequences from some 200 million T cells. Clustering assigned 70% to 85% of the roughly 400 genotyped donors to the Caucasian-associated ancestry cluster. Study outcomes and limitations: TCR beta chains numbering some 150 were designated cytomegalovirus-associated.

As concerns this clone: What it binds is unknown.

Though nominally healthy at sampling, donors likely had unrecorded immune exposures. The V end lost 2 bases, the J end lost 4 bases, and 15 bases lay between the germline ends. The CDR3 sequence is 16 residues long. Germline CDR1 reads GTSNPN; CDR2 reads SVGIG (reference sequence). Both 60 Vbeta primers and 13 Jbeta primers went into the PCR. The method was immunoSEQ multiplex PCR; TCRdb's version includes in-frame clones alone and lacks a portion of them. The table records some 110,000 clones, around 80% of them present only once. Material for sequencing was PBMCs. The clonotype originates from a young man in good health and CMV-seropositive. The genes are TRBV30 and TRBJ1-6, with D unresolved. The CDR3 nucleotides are TGTGCCTGGAGTCTCCCGCCGGAGCGGTATAATTCACCCCTCCACTTT. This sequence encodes CAWSLPPERYNSPLHF.